This T cell receptor beta chain was obtained from a study of cytomegalovirus exposure and HLA in healthy donors. Study results and limitations: CMV serostatus was the only recorded immune exposure for donors.

Amplification used 60 Vbeta primers and 13 Jbeta primers. Assay used: immunoSEQ multiplex PCR; TCRdb lists only in-frame clones, some missing. The sample includes about 130,000 clones, approximately 80% of them seen just once. CDR1 is SGHTA and CDR2 is FQGNSA in the germline V gene. CDR3 length: 16 amino acids. The germline V and J ends were trimmed by 5 bases and 5 bases, with 19 bases remaining between them. As for this clone: Antigen: not known.

This chain joins TRBV7-2 and TRBJ2-1; tentatively, D is TRBD1 (6 bases). The source material was PBMCs. This TCR derives from a man aged 18 to 29 in good health and CMV-seronegative. CDR3 bases: TGTGCCAGCAGCCCTTTCTCTAGGGACATAGACAATGAGCAGTTCTTC. Translating it yields CASSPFSRDIDNEQFF.